The T cell receptor (beta chain) under discussion was sequenced for a study of T cell repertoires in cytomegalovirus infection. Study in general: Both a matching HLA type and CMV infection were indicated by public TCR beta signatures. Study-wide results and caveats: Within the response measured ex vivo, HLA-C-restricted CMV-specific TCR beta clonotypes were dominant.

TCRdb analysed the reads with MiXCR anew, one entry per CDR3 protein. The repertoire includes around 630,000 distinct CDR3 sequences, around 24% of them detected once, and around 7.6% sits in the top ten. The CDR3 contains 13 residues. Trimming pared 1 base from V and 9 bases from J, leaving 13 bases between. Germline V gene lookup returns CDR1 SGHDN and CDR2 FVKESK. This clonotype was seen a single time. Its matching antigen is unknown. The chain has TRBV14 and TRBJ2-7; D unresolved. The sequence was collected from a human donor in good health (CMV status not recorded). Some clones in this sample may be carry-over from other donors' samples. The sequencing input was CD8+ T cells from PBMCs. The CDR3 DNA follows: TGTGCCAGCAGCCAAGTACCCGGCCCCCCGCAGTACTTC. Its protein product is CASSQVPGPPQYF.